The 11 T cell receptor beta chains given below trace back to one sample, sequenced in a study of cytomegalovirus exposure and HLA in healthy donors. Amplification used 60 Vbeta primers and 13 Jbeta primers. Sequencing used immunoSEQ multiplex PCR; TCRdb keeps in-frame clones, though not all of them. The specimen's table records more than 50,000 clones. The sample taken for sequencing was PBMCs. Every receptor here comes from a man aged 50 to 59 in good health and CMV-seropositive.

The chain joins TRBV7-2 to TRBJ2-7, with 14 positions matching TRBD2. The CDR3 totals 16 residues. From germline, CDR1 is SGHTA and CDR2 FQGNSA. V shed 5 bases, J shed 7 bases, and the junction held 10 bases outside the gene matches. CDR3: CASSPGLAGGIREQYF. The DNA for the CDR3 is TGTGCCAGCAGCCCTGGACTAGCGGGGGGAATTAGGGAGCAGTACTTC.

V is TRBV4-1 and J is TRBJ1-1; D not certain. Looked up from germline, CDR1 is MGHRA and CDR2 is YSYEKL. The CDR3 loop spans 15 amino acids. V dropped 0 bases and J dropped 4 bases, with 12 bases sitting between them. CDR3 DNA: TGCGCCAGCAGCCAAGATTTAAGCGTTCTCACTGAAGCTTTCTTT. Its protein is CASSQDLSVLTEAFF.

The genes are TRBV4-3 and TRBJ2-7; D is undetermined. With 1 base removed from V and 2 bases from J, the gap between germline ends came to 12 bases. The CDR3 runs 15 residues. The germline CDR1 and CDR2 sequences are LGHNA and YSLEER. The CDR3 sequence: CASSQGAGSPYEQYF. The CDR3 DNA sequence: TGCGCCAGCAGCCAAGGAGCCGGGTCTCCCTACGAGCAGTACTTC.

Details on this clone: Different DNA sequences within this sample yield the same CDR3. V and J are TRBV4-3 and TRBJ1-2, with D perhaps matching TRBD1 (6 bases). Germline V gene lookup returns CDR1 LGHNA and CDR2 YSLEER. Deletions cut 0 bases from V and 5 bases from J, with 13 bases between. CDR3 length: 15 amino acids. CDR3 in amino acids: CASSQDRQGGYGYTF. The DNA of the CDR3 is TGCGCCAGCAGCCAAGATCGTCAAGGGGGTTATGGCTACACCTTC.

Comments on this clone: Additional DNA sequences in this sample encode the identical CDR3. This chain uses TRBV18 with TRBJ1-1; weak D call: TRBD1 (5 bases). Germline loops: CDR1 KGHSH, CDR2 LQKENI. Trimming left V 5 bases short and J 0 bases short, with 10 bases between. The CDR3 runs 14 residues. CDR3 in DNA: TGTGCCAGCTCAGGGGCCTCCATGAACACTGAAGCTTTCTTT. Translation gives CASSGASMNTEAFF.

The CDR3 DNA sequence: TGTGCCAGCAGTGCCCGGGACAGGGGGCATAATTCACCCCTCCACTTT. It specifies CASSARDRGHNSPLHF. The V gene is TRBV6-1, the J gene TRBJ1-6, with TRBD1 identical over 12 bases. J lost 5 bases, V lost 4 bases, and 3 bases had no gene match. Germline V gene lookup returns CDR1 MNHNS and CDR2 SASEGT. The CDR3 runs 16 residues.

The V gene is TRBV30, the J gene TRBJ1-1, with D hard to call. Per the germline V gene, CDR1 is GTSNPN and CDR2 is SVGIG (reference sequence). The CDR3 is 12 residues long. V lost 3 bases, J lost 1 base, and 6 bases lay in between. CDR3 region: CAWSHGNTEAFF. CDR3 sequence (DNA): TGTGCCTGGAGCCACGGGAACACTGAAGCTTTCTTT. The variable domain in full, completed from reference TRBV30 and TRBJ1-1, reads SQTIHQWPATLVQPVGSPLSLECTVEGTSNPNLYWYRQAAGRGLQLLFYSVGIGQISSEVPQNLSASRPQDRQFILSSKKLLLSDSGFYLCAWSHGNTEAFFGQGTRLTVV.

CDR3 residues: CASSYEGSGTDTQYF. The CDR3 region has the DNA TGTGCCAGCAGTTACGAGGGTAGCGGGACAGATACGCAGTATTTT. The rearrangement joins TRBV6-5 to TRBJ2-3; 7 nucleotides line up with TRBD2. The V gene end was trimmed by 2 bases and the J gene end by 3 bases; junction bases not matched to a gene: 5. This CDR3 region has 15 residues. Germline V lookup: CDR1 MNHEY, CDR2 SVGAGI.

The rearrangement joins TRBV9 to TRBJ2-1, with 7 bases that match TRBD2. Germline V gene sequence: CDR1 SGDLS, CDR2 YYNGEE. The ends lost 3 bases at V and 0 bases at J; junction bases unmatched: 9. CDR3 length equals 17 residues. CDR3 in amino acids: CASSAGGWDFSYNEQFF. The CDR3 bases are TGTGCCAGCAGCGCGGGAGGATGGGACTTCTCCTACAATGAGCAGTTCTTC.

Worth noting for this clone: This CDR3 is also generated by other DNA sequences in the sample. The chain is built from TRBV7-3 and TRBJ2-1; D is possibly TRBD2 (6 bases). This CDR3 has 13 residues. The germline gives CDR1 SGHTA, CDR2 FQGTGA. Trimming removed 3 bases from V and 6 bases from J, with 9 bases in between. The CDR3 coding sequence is TGTGCCAGCAGCTTGGGACTCCTCAATGAGCAGTTCTTC. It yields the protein CASSLGLLNEQFF.

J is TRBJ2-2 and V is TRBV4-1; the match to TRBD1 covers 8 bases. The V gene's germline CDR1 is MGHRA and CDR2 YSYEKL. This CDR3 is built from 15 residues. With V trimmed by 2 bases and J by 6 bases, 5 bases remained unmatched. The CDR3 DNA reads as TGCGCCAGCAGCCAACTGGACAGGGACGCCGGGGAGCTGTTTTTT. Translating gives CASSQLDRDAGELFF.